This TCR beta chain was recovered during a study of shared clonotypes between healthy human individuals. Study-level points and caveats: Generation of non-shared clonotypes was less probable than generation of clonotypes shared by all four donors. Naive subsets usually exceeded memory subsets in estimated richness.

The table came from immunoSEQ multiplex PCR; TCRdb's copy has only in-frame clones and leaves some out. Here the sample spans more than 150,000 clones, roughly 93% being singletons. As to this clone: Its antigen is not known.

The CDR3 loop spans 16 amino acids. Germline loops: CDR1 LNHDA, CDR2 SQIVND (reference sequence). V lost 4 bases and J 0 bases, leaving 14 bases between the germline ends. The receptor's source is a woman in her thirties in good health. What was sequenced was naive CD4+ T cells sorted from blood. Sample subset: CD45RA+ positively selected. The chain has TRBV19 and TRBJ2-3; D gene unclear. The chain's CDR3 is CASSKHSVVSTDTQYF. The DNA of the CDR3 is TGTGCCAGTAGTAAACACAGCGTAGTTAGCACAGATACGCAGTATTTT.